This T cell receptor beta chain was recovered during a study of blood T cell repertoires in COVID-19. On the study more broadly: Samples taken during acute and convalescent COVID-19 were collected in the United States, Italy and Spain. PBMCs, B-cell-depleted T cells, or T cells were the source of the cDNA or gDNA that made up the material.

Per the study methods: Estimation of nucleated cell counts was performed using reference gene primer amplification. Some clones are missing from TCRdb's copy, which holds only in-frame ones; the method was immunoSEQ multiplex PCR. V, J and clone size are taken as reported in that table, and D and trimming were inferred from the DNA itself. This repertoire shows a few hundred thousand clones, around 90% found once; its top ten account for over 1%. This clone has just one count. The CDR3 sequence is 16 residues long. V was clipped by 5 bases and J by 0 bases, with 13 bases between them. The germline gives CDR1 MNHNY, CDR2 SVGAGI (reference sequence).

The chain combines TRBV6-6 with TRBJ1-4, with a possible D match to TRBD1 (6 bases). This TCR was sampled from a man between 35 and 55 years old with acute or convalescent COVID-19. Sequencing was carried out using peripheral blood. CDR3 residues: CASSKRDTSTNEKLFF. Written as DNA, the CDR3 is TGTGCCAGCAGTAAAAGGGACACATCAACTAATGAAAAACTGTTTTTT.